This T cell receptor beta chain appears in the sequencing data of a study of T cell repertoires in cytomegalovirus infection. At the level of the study: CMV infection and matching HLA type were both indicated by public TCR beta signatures.

The study's findings and limits: Cumulated frequencies of public TCR beta families served to identify carriers of CMV plus the relevant HLA. Dominating the ex vivo response were HLA-C-restricted CMV-specific TCR beta clonotypes.

Germline values: CDR1 SEHNR, CDR2 FQNEAQ (reference sequence). The CDR3 covers 14 residues. Trimming took off 5 bases at V and 3 bases at J, with 14 bases between the two ends. This clonotype was seen ten or more times. Its antigen is currently unknown. Each CDR3 protein gets one entry after TCRdb re-called the reads with MiXCR. The sample has 100,000 or so distinct CDR3 sequences; 23% are singletons. The source of this sequence is a human donor in good health (CMV status not recorded). Some clones in this sample may be carry-over from other donors' samples. The V call is TRBV7-9, the J call TRBJ2-7; no clear D gene. Source material: CD8+ T cells from PBMCs. CDR3 amino acids: CASSTHGPIYEQYF. In nucleotides, the CDR3 is TGTGCCAGCAGCACTCACGGACCGATCTACGAGCAGTACTTC.